The entry that follows covers one TCR beta chain sequence. These data are taken from a study of T cell changes during pregnancy in multiple sclerosis. Assay: immunoSEQ multiplex PCR; the TCRdb copy retains only in-frame clones and omits some. The table lists over 70,000 clones, 85% to 95% of them singletons, with roughly 2.8% in the top ten. The receptor comes from a female donor in good health, enrolled as a control in a pregnancy study. Source: peripheral blood, taken in the third trimester of pregnancy.

The CDR3 DNA reads TGTGCCAGCAGTTTATCGGGGGGGGGCTCCTACGAGCAGTACTTC. It codes for CASSLSGGGSYEQYF. The rearrangement links TRBV28 to TRBJ2-7; 8 bases match TRBD2. Germline V gene sequence: CDR1 MDHEN, CDR2 SYDVKM. The CDR3 extends over 15 amino acids. V shed 1 base, J shed 0 bases, and the junction held 2 bases outside the gene matches.